The rows below give T cell receptor beta chains drawn from one sample of a study of CD8+CD57+ T cells in acquired aplastic anemia. Via MiXCR, TCRdb re-called the reads, giving one row per CDR3 protein. This sample yields 100,000 to 150,000 distinct CDR3 sequences, of which more than 40% are seen a single time; 2% to 3% belongs to the top ten. Input material: sorted CD4+, CD8+, or CD8+CD57+ T cells (not recorded which) from PBMCs. The receptors stem from a human donor in good health, serving as a control. Both conserved end residues are part of each CDR3. D genes are given only for firm matches. Some rows have no size entry. The others give once, few or many, or a class for an expanded clone.

D gene: TRBD1; clone size: NA; V gene: TRBV25-1; J gene: TRBJ2-7; CDR3 DNA: TGTGCCAGCGGTTTGACAGGGAACTACGAGCAGTACTTC; CDR3 protein: CASGLTGNYEQYF
D gene: TRBD2; clone size: once; V gene: TRBV11-2; J gene: TRBJ2-3; CDR3 DNA: TGTGCCAGCAGCTTTCCCCTAGCGGGGGACAGGGATACGCAGTATTTT; CDR3 protein: CASSFPLAGDRDTQYF
D gene: TRBD1; clone size: many; V gene: TRBV19; J gene: TRBJ2-7; CDR3 DNA: TGTGCCAGTAGTAGAACTCCCGGACAGGGCTCCTACGAGCAGTACTTC; CDR3 protein: CASSRTPGQGSYEQYF
D gene: NA; clone size: NA; V gene: TRBV5-8; J gene: TRBJ1-1; CDR3 DNA: TGTGCCAGCAGCCATTTTGGGACTGAAGCTTTCTTT; CDR3 protein: CASSHFGTEAFF
D gene: NA; clone size: many; V gene: TRBV4-1; J gene: TRBJ1-1; CDR3 DNA: TGCGCCAGCAGCCAAGAGGGAACAGGAGGGGGGAACACTGAAGCTTTCTTT; CDR3 protein: CASSQEGTGGGNTEAFF
D gene: NA; clone size: NA; V gene: TRBV5-4; J gene: TRBJ2-3; CDR3 DNA: TGTGCCAGCAGCTTGGGGCCCACAGATACGCAGTATTTT; CDR3 protein: CASSLGPTDTQYF
D gene: NA; clone size: many; V gene: TRBV10-1; J gene: TRBJ1-2; CDR3 DNA: TGCGCCAGCAATCACGGTGGAGGGGGTATGACCCTAGATGGCTACACCTTC; CDR3 protein: CASNHGGGGMTLDGYTF
D gene: NA; clone size: NA; V gene: TRBV19; J gene: TRBJ1-1; CDR3 DNA: TGTGCCACCCAGGCGGGCACTGAAGCTTTCTTT; CDR3 protein: CATQAGTEAFF
D gene: NA; clone size: many; V gene: TRBV2; J gene: TRBJ2-2; CDR3 DNA: TGTGCCAGCAGTGTTTCCTTCCCCGGGACAGGGACTAGCACCGGGGAGCTGTTTTTT; CDR3 protein: CASSVSFPGTGTSTGELFF
D gene: NA; clone size: many; V gene: TRBV3-1; J gene: TRBJ2-5; CDR3 DNA: TGTGCCAGCAGCCAACACGGCAACCAAGAGACCCAGTACTTC; CDR3 protein: CASSQHGNQETQYF
D gene: NA; clone size: many; V gene: TRBV19; J gene: TRBJ2-1; CDR3 DNA: TGTGCCAGTAGTCCGGGCCCCCGATCGGAGCAGTTCTTC; CDR3 protein: CASSPGPRSEQFF
D gene: NA; clone size: NA; V gene: TRBV2; J gene: TRBJ1-4; CDR3 DNA: TGTGCCAGCAGCGACCGAACAGGCGCTAATGAAAAACTGTTTTTT; CDR3 protein: CASSDRTGANEKLFF
D gene: NA; clone size: many; V gene: TRBV11-2; J gene: TRBJ2-7; CDR3 DNA: TGTGCCAGCAGCTTAGGAACCCTCCCACTCCACTACGAGCAGTACTTC; CDR3 protein: CASSLGTLPLHYEQYF
D gene: NA; clone size: many; V gene: TRBV7-2; J gene: TRBJ2-6; CDR3 DNA: TGTGCCAGCAGCCCTGCGTCGACAGTTTCTACTTCTGGGGCCAACGTCCTGACTTTC; CDR3 protein: CASSPASTVSTSGANVLTF
D gene: TRBD2; clone size: many; V gene: TRBV2; J gene: TRBJ2-2; CDR3 DNA: TGTGCCAGCAGTGTAGGCGGGGGGGATAACACCGGGGAGCTGTTTTTT; CDR3 protein: CASSVGGGDNTGELFF
D gene: NA; clone size: NA; V gene: TRBV27; J gene: TRBJ1-4; CDR3 DNA: TGTGCCACCGCCAAAACCACCCCCCAAATAGGGGAAAAACTGTTTTTT; CDR3 protein: CATAKTTPQIGEKLFF
D gene: NA; clone size: NA; V gene: TRBV7-3; J gene: TRBJ1-4; CDR3 DNA: TGTGCCAGCAGCTTAAGCGGGACAACTAATGAAAAACTGTTTTTT; CDR3 protein: CASSLSGTTNEKLFF
D gene: TRBD2; clone size: NA; V gene: TRBV2; J gene: TRBJ2-5; CDR3 DNA: TGTGCCAGCAGCTCGGGACTAGCGGGGGATTGGCAAGAGACCCAGTACTTC; CDR3 protein: CASSSGLAGDWQETQYF
D gene: NA; clone size: NA; V gene: TRBV10-3; J gene: TRBJ1-2; CDR3 DNA: TGTGCCATCAGTGAGTCGACGGGTGGGGCTTCCTATGGCTACACCTTC; CDR3 protein: CAISESTGGASYGYTF
D gene: NA; clone size: NA; V gene: TRBV20-1; J gene: TRBJ2-7; CDR3 DNA: TGCAGTGCTAGGAAGGCGAGCTCCTACGAGCAGTACTTC; CDR3 protein: CSARKASSYEQYF
D gene: NA; clone size: NA; V gene: TRBV20-1; J gene: TRBJ2-3; CDR3 DNA: TGCAGTGCTAGGGCTGAGGGACCGCAGTATTTT; CDR3 protein: CSARAEGPQYF
D gene: TRBD1; clone size: NA; V gene: TRBV20-1; J gene: TRBJ1-6; CDR3 DNA: TGCAGTGCTAGAGCCACCGGGACAGGGAAGGGGACACAGGAAAGTTCACCCCTCCACTTT; CDR3 protein: CSARATGTGKGTQESSPLHF
D gene: NA; clone size: NA; V gene: TRBV9; J gene: TRBJ1-6; CDR3 DNA: TGTGCCAGCAGCGTAGCTACAGGGCCGAATTCACCCCTCCACTTT; CDR3 protein: CASSVATGPNSPLHF
D gene: NA; clone size: many; V gene: TRBV5-1; J gene: TRBJ2-5; CDR3 DNA: TGCGCCAGCAGTGCGGTGGGCGAGACCCAGTACTTC; CDR3 protein: CASSAVGETQYF
D gene: NA; clone size: NA; V gene: TRBV15; J gene: TRBJ2-1; CDR3 DNA: TGTGCCACCAGCAGAGGCCGATCATGGAATGAGCAGTTCTTC; CDR3 protein: CATSRGRSWNEQFF
D gene: NA; clone size: many; V gene: TRBV13; J gene: TRBJ2-3; CDR3 DNA: TGTGCCAGCAGCTTATCGGGGGCCGGCACAGATACGCAGTATTTT; CDR3 protein: CASSLSGAGTDTQYF
D gene: NA; clone size: NA; V gene: TRBV18; J gene: TRBJ1-4; CDR3 DNA: TGTGCCAGCTCACCCTTCCAAGACGCAACTAATGAAAAACTGTTTTTT; CDR3 protein: CASSPFQDATNEKLFF
D gene: NA; clone size: many; V gene: TRBV11-1; J gene: TRBJ1-1; CDR3 DNA: TGTGCCAGCAGCTTTTCGATCTCGGGGGAGGGCACTGAAGCTTTCTTT; CDR3 protein: CASSFSISGEGTEAFF
D gene: TRBD1; clone size: NA; V gene: TRBV6-5; J gene: TRBJ1-5; CDR3 DNA: TGTGCCAGCAGTTCCTGGGACAGGCAGCCCCAGCATTTT; CDR3 protein: CASSSWDRQPQHF
D gene: NA; clone size: NA; V gene: TRBV20-1; J gene: TRBJ1-1; CDR3 DNA: TGCAGTGCCTGGGTTATGGGGGGGGATGAAGCTTTCTTT; CDR3 protein: CSAWVMGGDEAFF
D gene: NA; clone size: many; V gene: TRBV20-1; J gene: TRBJ1-2; CDR3 DNA: TGCAGTGCTAGTTCGGGGCCCGGCTATGGCTACACCTTC; CDR3 protein: CSASSGPGYGYTF
D gene: NA; clone size: NA; V gene: TRBV19; J gene: TRBJ1-2; CDR3 DNA: TGTGCCAGTAGTATATTTGGGGGATACTATGGCTACACCTTC; CDR3 protein: CASSIFGGYYGYTF
D gene: TRBD1; clone size: NA; V gene: TRBV29-1; J gene: TRBJ2-5; CDR3 DNA: TGCAGCGTTGAAGGGGAATTAGGGGGCAGAGAGACCCAGTACTTC; CDR3 protein: CSVEGELGGRETQYF
D gene: NA; clone size: many; V gene: TRBV12-3/TRBV12-4; J gene: TRBJ1-4; CDR3 DNA: TGTGCCAGCAGTTTAAGGCAGGGTGTCGAAAAACTGTTTTTT; CDR3 protein: CASSLRQGVEKLFF
D gene: NA; clone size: NA; V gene: TRBV7-3; J gene: TRBJ2-7; CDR3 DNA: TGTGCCAGCAGCGCGGTGGCGGAGGGCCGGGGCGAGCAGTACTTC; CDR3 protein: CASSAVAEGRGEQYF
D gene: NA; clone size: NA; V gene: TRBV4-2; J gene: TRBJ2-7; CDR3 DNA: TGTGCCAACAGCAGGGGTCGGGGAGCCTCCTACGAGCAGTACTTC; CDR3 protein: CANSRGRGASYEQYF